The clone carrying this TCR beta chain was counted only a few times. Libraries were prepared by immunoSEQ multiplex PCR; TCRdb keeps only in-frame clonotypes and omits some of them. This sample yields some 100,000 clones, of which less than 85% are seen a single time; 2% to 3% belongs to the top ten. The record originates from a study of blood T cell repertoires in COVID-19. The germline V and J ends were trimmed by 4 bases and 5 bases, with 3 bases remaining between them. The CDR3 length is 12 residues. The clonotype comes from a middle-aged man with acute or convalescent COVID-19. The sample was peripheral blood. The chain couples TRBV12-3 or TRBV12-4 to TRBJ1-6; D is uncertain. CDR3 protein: CASSSDNSPLHF. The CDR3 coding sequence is TGTGCCAGCAGTTCCGATAATTCACCCCTCCACTTT.